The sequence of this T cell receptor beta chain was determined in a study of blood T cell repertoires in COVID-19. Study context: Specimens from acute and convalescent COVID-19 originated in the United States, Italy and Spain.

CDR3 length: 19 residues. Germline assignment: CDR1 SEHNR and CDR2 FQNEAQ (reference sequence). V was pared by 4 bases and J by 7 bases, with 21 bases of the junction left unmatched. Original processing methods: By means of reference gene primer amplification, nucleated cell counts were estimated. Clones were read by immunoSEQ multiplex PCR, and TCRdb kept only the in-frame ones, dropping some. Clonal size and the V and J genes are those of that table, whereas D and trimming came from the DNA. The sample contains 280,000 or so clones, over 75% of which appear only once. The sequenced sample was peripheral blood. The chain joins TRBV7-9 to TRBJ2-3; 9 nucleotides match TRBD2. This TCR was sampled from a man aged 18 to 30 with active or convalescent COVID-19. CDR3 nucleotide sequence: TGTGCCAGCAGCTCCCCGAGAGCCACTGGCGGGGGGGCCCTATATACGCAGTATTTT. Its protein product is CASSSPRATGGGALYTQYF. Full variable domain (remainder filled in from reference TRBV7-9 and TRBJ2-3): DTGVSQNPRHKITKRGQNVTFRCDPISEHNRLYWYRQTLGQGPEFLTYFQNEAQLEKSRLLSDRFSAERPKGSFSTLEIQRTEQGDSAMYLCASSSPRATGGGALYTQYFGPGTRLTVL.